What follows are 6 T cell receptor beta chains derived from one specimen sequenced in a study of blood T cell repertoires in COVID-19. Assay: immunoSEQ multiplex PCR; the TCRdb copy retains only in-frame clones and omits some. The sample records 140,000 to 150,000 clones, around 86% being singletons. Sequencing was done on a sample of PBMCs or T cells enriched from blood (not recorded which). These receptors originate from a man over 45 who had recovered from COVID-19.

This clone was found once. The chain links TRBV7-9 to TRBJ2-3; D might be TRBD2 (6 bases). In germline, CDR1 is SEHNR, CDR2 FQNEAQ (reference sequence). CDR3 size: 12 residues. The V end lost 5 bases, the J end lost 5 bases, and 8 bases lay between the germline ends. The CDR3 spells CASSPGGDTQYF. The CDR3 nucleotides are TGTGCCAGCAGCCCCGGGGGAGATACGCAGTATTTT.

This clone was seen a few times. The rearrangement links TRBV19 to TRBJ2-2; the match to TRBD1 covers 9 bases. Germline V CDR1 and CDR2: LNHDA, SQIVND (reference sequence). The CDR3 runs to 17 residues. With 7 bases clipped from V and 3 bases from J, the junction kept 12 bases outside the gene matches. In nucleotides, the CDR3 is TGTGCCAGTAACAGGGACAGGGCCCCGACGGACACCGGGGAGCTGTTTTTT. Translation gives CASNRDRAPTDTGELFF. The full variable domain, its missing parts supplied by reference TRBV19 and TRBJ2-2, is DGGITQSPKYLFRKEGQNVTLSCEQNLNHDAMYWYRQDPGQGLRLIYYSQIVNDFQKGDIAEGYSVSREKKESFPLTVTSAQKNPTAFYLCASNRDRAPTDTGELFFGEGSRLTVL.

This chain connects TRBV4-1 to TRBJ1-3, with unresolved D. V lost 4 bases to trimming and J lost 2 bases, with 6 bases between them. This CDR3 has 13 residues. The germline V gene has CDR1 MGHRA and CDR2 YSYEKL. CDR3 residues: CASSLGAGNTIYF. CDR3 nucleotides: TGCGCCAGCAGCCTCGGAGCTGGAAACACCATATATTTT.

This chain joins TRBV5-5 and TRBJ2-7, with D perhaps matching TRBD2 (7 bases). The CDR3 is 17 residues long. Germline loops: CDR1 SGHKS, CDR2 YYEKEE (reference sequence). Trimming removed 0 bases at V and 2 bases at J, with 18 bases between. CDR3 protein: CASSLDRFAGAAYEQYF. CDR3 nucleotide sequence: TGTGCCAGCAGCTTGGATAGATTCGCGGGGGCCGCCTACGAGCAGTACTTC.

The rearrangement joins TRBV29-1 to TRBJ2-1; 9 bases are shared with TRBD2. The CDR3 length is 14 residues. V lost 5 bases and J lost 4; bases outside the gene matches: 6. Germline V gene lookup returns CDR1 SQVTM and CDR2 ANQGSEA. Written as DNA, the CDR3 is TGCAGCGTTTATCTAGCGGGATTTTACAATGAGCAGTTCTTC. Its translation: CSVYLAGFYNEQFF.

The CDR3 sequence is CASSPGTAYEQYV. The DNA for the CDR3 is TGTGCCAGTAGTCCTGGGACAGCCTACGAGCAGTACGTC. The chain uses TRBV19 and TRBJ2-7; 7 bases are shared with TRBD1. V trimming: 5 bases; J trimming: 2 bases; junction bases outside the gene matches: 3. The germline gives CDR1 LNHDA, CDR2 SQIVND (reference sequence). This CDR3 is 13 amino acids long.